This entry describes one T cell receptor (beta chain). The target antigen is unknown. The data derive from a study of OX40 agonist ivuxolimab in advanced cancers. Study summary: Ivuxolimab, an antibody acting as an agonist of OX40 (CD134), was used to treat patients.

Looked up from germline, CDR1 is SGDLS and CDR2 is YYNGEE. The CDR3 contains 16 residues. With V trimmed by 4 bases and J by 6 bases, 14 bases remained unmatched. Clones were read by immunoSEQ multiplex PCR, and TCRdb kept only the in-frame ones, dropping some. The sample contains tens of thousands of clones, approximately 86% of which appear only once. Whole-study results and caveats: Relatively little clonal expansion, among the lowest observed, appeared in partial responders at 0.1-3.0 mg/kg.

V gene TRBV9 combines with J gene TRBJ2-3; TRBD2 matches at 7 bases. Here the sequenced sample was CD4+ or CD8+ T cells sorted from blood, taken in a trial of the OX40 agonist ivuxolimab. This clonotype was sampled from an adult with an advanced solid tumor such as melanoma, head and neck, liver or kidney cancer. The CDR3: CASSSPVAGVGDTQYF. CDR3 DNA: TGTGCCAGCAGCTCTCCTGTGGCGGGAGTGGGTGATACGCAGTATTTT.